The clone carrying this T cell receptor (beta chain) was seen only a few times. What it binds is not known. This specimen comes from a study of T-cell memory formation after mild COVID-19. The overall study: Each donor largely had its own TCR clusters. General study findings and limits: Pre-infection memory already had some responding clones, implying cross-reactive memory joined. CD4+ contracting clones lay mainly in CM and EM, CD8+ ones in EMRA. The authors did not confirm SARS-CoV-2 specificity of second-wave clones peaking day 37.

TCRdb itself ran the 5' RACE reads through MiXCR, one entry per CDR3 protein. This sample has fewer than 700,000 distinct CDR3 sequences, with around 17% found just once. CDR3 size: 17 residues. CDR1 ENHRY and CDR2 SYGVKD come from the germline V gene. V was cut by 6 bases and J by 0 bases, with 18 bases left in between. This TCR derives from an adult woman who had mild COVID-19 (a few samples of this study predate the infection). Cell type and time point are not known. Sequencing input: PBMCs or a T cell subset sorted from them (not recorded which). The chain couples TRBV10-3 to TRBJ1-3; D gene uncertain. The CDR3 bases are TGTGCCATCAGCCCGAGGGAGGGCTCACTCTCTGGAAACACCATATATTTT. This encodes CAISPREGSLSGNTIYF.